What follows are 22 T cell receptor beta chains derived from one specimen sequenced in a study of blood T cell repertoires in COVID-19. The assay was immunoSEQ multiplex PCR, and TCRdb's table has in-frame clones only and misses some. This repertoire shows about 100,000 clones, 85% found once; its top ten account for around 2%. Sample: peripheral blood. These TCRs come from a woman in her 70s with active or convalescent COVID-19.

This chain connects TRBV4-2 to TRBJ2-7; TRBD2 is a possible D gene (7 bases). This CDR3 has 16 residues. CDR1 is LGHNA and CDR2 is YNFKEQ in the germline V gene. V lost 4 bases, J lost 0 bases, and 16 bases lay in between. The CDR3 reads CASSRGGGDFSYEQYF. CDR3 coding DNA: TGTGCCAGCAGCCGTGGGGGGGGCGACTTCTCCTACGAGCAGTACTTC.

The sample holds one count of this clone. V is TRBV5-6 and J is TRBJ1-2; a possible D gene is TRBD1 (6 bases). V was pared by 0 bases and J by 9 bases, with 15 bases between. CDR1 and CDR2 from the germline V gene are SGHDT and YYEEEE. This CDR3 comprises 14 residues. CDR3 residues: CASSLVSGERSYTF. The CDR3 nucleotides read TGTGCCAGCAGCTTGGTATCAGGGGAGAGGAGCTACACCTTC.

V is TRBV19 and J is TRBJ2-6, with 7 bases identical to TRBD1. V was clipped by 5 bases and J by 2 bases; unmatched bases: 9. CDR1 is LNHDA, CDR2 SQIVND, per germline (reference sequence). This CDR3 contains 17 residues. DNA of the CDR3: TGTGCCAGTAGTCCAGAGGGGGCCCCGCCTGGGGCCAACGTCCTGACTTTC. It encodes CASSPEGAPPGANVLTF.

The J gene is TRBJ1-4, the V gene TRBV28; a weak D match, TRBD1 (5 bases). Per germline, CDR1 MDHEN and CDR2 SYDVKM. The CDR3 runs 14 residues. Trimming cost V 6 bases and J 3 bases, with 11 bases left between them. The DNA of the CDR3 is TGTGCCAGCAGGAAGGGGCTCTCTAATGAAAAACTGTTTTTT. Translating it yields CASRKGLSNEKLFF.

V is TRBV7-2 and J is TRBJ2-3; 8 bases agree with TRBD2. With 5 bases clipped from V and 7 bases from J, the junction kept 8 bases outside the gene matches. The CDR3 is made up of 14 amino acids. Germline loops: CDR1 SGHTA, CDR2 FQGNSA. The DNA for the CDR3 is TGTGCCAGCAGCCCTCCCGGGACTAGTAATACGCAGTATTTT. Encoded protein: CASSPPGTSNTQYF.

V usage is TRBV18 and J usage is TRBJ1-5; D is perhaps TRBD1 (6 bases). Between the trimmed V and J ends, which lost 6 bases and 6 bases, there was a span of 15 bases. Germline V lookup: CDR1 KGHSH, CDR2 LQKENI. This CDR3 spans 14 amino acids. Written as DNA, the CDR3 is TGTGCCAGCTCGCTAACCACAGGGATTCAGCCCCAGCATTTT. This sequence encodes CASSLTTGIQPQHF.

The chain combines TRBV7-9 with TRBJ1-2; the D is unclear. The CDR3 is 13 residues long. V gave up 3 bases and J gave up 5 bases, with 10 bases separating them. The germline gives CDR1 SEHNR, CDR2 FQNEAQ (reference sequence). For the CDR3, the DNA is TGTGCCAGCAGCTTTAACGGTCTGTATGGCTACACCTTC. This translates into CASSFNGLYGYTF. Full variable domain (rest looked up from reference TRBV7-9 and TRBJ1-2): DTGVSQNPRHKITKRGQNVTFRCDPISEHNRLYWYRQTLGQGPEFLTYFQNEAQLEKSRLLSDRFSAERPKGSFSTLEIQRTEQGDSAMYLCASSFNGLYGYTFGSGTRLTVV.

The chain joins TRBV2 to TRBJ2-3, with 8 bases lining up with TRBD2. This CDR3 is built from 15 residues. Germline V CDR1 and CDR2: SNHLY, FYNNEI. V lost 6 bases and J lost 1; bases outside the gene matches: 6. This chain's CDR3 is CASRSMTSGTDTQYF. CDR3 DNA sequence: TGTGCCAGCAGGTCAATGACTAGCGGCACAGATACGCAGTATTTT.

As DNA, the CDR3 is TGTGCCAGCAGCCAAGATGGACTAGCGCATGAGCAGTTCTTC. Amino acid sequence: CASSQDGLAHEQFF. The rearrangement links TRBV14 to TRBJ2-1; 9 positions match TRBD2. The V gene's germline CDR1 is SGHDN and CDR2 FVKESK. With V trimmed by 0 bases and J by 8 bases, 2 bases remained unmatched. The CDR3 has 14 amino acids.

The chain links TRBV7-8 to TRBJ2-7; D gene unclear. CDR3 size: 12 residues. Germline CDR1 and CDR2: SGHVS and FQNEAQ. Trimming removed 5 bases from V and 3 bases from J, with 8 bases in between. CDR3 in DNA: TGTGCCAGCAGCGCAGTCTTCTACGAGCAGTACTTC. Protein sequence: CASSAVFYEQYF.

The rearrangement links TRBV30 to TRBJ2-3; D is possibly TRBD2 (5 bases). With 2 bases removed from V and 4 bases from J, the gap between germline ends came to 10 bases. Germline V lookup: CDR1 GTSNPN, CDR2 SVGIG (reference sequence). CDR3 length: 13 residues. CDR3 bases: TGTGCCTGGAGTCCGCGGGTCGCAGATACGCAGTATTTT. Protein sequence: CAWSPRVADTQYF.

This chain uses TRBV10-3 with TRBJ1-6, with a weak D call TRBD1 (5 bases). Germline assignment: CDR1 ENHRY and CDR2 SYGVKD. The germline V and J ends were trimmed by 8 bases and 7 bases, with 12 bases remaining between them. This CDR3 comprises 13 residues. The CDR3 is CAIADSSNSPLHF. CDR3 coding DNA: TGTGCCATCGCCGACAGTTCCAATTCACCCCTCCACTTT.

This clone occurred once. In nucleotides, the CDR3 is TGTGCCAGCAGCCCTCCCGGGACAGCGAACACTGAAGCTTTCTTT. Its protein product is CASSPPGTANTEAFF. The chain employs TRBV7-2 and TRBJ1-1, with TRBD1 matching 7 bases. V was pared by 5 bases and J by 1 base, with 7 bases of the junction left unmatched. The germline CDR1 and CDR2 sequences are SGHTA and FQGNSA. This CDR3 spans 15 amino acids.

CDR3 loop: CATSDKNSYGYTF. DNA for the CDR3: TGTGCCACCAGTGATAAAAACAGCTATGGCTACACCTTC. The chain employs TRBV24-1 and TRBJ1-2; D call uncertain. The CDR3 is made up of 13 amino acids. In germline, CDR1 is KGHDR, CDR2 SFDVKD. The V end was cut by 3 bases, the J end by 4 bases, with 8 bases between.

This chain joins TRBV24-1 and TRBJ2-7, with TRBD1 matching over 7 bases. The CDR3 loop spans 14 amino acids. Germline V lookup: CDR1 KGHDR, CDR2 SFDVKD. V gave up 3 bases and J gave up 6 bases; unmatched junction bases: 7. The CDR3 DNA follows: TGTGCCACCAGTGATAGGGCAGGGGGTCGCGAGCAGTACTTC. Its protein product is CATSDRAGGREQYF.

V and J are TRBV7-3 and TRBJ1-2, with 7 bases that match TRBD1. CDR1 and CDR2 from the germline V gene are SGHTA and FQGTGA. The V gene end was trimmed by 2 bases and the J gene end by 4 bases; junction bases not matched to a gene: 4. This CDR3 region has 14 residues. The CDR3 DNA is TGTGCCAGCAGCTTAGACAGGGATGGCTATGGCTACACCTTC. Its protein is CASSLDRDGYGYTF.

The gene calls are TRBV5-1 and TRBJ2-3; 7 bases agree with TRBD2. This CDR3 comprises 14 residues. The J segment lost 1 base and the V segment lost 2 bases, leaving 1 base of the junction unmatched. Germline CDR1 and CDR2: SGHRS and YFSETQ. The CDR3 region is CASSFRGGTDTQYF. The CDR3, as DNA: TGCGCCAGCAGCTTTCGGGGGGGCACAGATACGCAGTATTTT.

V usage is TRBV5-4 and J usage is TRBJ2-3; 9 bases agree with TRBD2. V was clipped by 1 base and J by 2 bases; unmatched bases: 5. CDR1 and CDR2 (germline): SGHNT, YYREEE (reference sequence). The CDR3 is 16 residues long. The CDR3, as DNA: TGTGCCAGCAGCTTGACGGCTAGCGGGGACACAGATACGCAGTATTTT. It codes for CASSLTASGDTDTQYF.

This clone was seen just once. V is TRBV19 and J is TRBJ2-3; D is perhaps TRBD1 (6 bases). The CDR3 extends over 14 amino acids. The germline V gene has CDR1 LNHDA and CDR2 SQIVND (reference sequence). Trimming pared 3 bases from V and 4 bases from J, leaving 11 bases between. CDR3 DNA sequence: TGTGCCAGTAGTATTTCACAGGGTTCAGATACGCAGTATTTT. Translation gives CASSISQGSDTQYF. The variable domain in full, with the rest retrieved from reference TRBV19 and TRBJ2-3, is DGGITQSPKYLFRKEGQNVTLSCEQNLNHDAMYWYRQDPGQGLRLIYYSQIVNDFQKGDIAEGYSVSREKKESFPLTVTSAQKNPTAFYLCASSISQGSDTQYFGPGTRLTVL.

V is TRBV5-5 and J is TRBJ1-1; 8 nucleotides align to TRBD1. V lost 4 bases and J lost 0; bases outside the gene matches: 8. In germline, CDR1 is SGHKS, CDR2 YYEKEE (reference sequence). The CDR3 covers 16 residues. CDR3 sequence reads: CASSKAGTGMNTEAFF. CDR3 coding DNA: TGTGCCAGCAGCAAGGCCGGGACAGGCATGAACACTGAAGCTTTCTTT. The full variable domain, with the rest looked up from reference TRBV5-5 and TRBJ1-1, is DAGVTQSPTHLIKTRGQQVTLRCSPISGHKSVSWYQQVLGQGPQFIFQYYEKEERGRGNFPDRFSARQFPNYSSELNVNALLLGDSALYLCASSKAGTGMNTEAFFGQGTRLTVV.

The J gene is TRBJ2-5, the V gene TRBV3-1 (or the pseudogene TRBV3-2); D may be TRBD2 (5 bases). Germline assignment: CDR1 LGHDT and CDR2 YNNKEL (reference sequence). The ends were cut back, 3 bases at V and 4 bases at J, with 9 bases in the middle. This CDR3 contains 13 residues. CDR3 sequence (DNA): TGTGCCAGCAGCCACCCCGAGGGAGAGACCCAGTACTTC. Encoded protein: CASSHPEGETQYF.

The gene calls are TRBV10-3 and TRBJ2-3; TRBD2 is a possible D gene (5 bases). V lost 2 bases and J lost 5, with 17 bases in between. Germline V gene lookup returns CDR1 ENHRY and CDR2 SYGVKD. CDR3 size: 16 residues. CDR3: CAISEPSSSGVDTQYF. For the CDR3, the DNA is TGTGCCATCAGTGAGCCCTCTAGCTCTGGAGTAGATACGCAGTATTTT.